A single sample gave rise to the 5 T cell receptor beta chains below, sequenced in a study of cytomegalovirus exposure and HLA in healthy donors. Primers for the PCR totalled 60 Vbeta and 13 Jbeta. Libraries were prepared by immunoSEQ multiplex PCR; TCRdb keeps only in-frame clonotypes and omits some of them. Here the sample spans 150,000 to 200,000 clones, roughly 75% being singletons. The sample was PBMCs. The receptors were sampled from a male donor in good health and CMV-seronegative.

The chain has TRBV7-8 and TRBJ2-3; no firm D call. The CDR3 extends over 14 amino acids. The ends were cut back, 5 bases at V and 4 bases at J, with 13 bases in the middle. CDR1 is SGHVS, CDR2 FQNEAQ, per germline. The CDR3 DNA is TGTGCCAGCAGCCTCACGAGCGTCGCAGATACGCAGTATTTT. It encodes CASSLTSVADTQYF.

The V call is TRBV4-1, the J call TRBJ2-1, with 9 bases lining up with TRBD2. The CDR3 has 16 amino acids. Germline loops: CDR1 MGHRA, CDR2 YSYEKL. V trimming: 5 bases; J trimming: 6 bases; junction bases outside the gene matches: 11. The CDR3 loop is CASSYPLAGRVNEQFF. DNA for the CDR3: TGCGCCAGCAGCTACCCCCTAGCGGGGCGGGTCAATGAGCAGTTCTTC.

The chain combines TRBV11-2 with TRBJ2-7; TRBD2 matches at 10 bases. Germline V lookup: CDR1 SGHAT, CDR2 FQNNGV. The CDR3 spans 16 residues. J lost 7 bases, V lost 4 bases, and 13 bases had no gene match. CDR3 sequence reads: CASSYLAGEIVGEQYF. CDR3 nucleotides: TGTGCCAGCAGCTATCTAGCGGGGGAGATTGTAGGAGAGCAGTACTTC.

The V gene is TRBV4-2, the J gene TRBJ2-2; 8 nucleotides align to TRBD2. The ends lost 1 base at V and 0 bases at J; junction bases unmatched: 4. Germline loops: CDR1 LGHNA, CDR2 YNFKEQ. This CDR3 spans 17 amino acids. In DNA form, the CDR3 reads TGTGCCAGCAGCCAAGCGGGGGGGGGCACGAACACCGGGGAGCTGTTTTTT. This translates into CASSQAGGGTNTGELFF.

The chain employs TRBV13 and TRBJ2-7; possible D gene TRBD2, 6 bases. The CDR3 loop spans 15 amino acids. CDR1 is PRHDT and CDR2 is FYEKMQ in the germline V gene (reference sequence). Trimming stripped 4 bases from V and 3 bases from J, with 16 bases between. The CDR3 region is CASSSSGRGYYEQYF. CDR3 DNA sequence: TGTGCCAGCAGCTCGTCTGGGCGGGGATACTACGAGCAGTACTTC.